This TCR beta chain was profiled in a study of blood T cell repertoires in COVID-19 (dated by TCRdb to 2018 to 2020). About the study as a whole: Samples covering the acute and convalescent phases of COVID-19 were provided by collaborators in the United States, Italy and Spain. The prospective study material was composed of cDNA or gDNA derived from T cells, B-cell-depleted T cells, or PBMCs. Subjects who had been exposed to COVID-19, were actively infected with it, or had recovered from it provided the deeply sampled blood TCRbeta repertoires that made up the dataset. A freely available public database, intended as a resource for researchers studying the immune response to SARS-CoV-2, is where the repertoires were released. Samples were obtained from the ongoing ImmuneRACE study (first 160 participants) and from some 1,200 subjects provided by 6 global collaborators. Sample metadata almost always included a de-identified subject ID, COVID-19 status, age in years and sex. Where available, HLA class I and class II types were taken from metadata supplied by the sample provider and were not determined by assay-based typing. General findings and caveats noted by the study authors: Clinical and demographic metadata were provided uncurated, with the amount varying by source and participant.

Each collaborating institution followed its own protocols to collect whole blood in K2EDTA tubes. For TCRbeta analysis, collaborators shipped samples as frozen whole blood, isolated PBMCs, or DNA extracted from either of those sample types. Including cysteine and phenylalanine, the CDR3 has 14 amino acids. Solely the CDR3 DNA is kept, with 42 bases framed from the first base. CDR1 and CDR2 are drawn from the germline V gene: SGDLS, YYNGEE. V trim: 4 bases; J trim: 5 bases; unmatched bases: 6. TCRbeta CDR3 regions were amplified from genomic DNA using the immunoSEQ Assay, a bias-controlled multiplex PCR. Under the source paper's analysis protocol: The number of nucleated cells in each sample was estimated from the amplification of reference gene primers within the assay. Sequence reads were collapsed and filtered to measure the absolute abundance of every unique TCRbeta CDR3 rearrangement. Productive Simpson clonality was computed per sample as the square root of Simpson's diversity index over productive rearrangements. Held by TCRdb, this immuneACCESS table contains in-frame sequences only and omits some clones. Under half of the omission traces to an unresolved V gene where checked; the cause of the rest is unknown. The DNA was the basis for D and trimming; V, J and clone size are from that table. The sample data list under 350,000 clones, and around 89% of these were observed just once. The ten largest clones take up about 4.6% of the sample.

About this clone itself: Its antigen remains unidentified. Per-base qualities were not stored, and no clone one base away is much larger.

The sample taken for sequencing was peripheral blood. This TCR was recovered from a man in his forties or fifties with acute or convalescent COVID-19. The receptor chain draws on TRBV9 and TRBJ1-2; 9 bases in the middle match TRBD1. CDR3 sequence: CASSSGQGRYGYTF. The base sequence is TGTGCCAGCAGCTCAGGACAGGGGCGTTATGGCTACACCTTC.